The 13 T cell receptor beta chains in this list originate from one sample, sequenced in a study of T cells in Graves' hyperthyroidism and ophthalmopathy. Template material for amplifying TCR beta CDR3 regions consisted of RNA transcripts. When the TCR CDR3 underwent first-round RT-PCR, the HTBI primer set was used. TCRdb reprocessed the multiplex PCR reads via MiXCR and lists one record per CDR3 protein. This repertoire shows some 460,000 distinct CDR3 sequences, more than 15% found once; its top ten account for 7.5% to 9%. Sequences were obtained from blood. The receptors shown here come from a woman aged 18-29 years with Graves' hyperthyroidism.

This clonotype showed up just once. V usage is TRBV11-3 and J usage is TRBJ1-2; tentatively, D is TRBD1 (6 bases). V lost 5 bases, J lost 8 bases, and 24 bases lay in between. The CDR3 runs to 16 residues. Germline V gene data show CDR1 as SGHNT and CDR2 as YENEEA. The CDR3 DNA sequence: TGTGCCAGCAGCCTCACCGGAGACGGACAGTTGTGGGGCTACACCTTC. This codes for CASSLTGDGQLWGYTF.

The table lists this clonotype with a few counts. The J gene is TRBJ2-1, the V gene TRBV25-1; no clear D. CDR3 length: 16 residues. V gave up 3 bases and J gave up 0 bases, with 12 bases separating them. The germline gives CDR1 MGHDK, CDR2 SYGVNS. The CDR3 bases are TGTGCCAGCAGTGAGTCACGAGATAGCTCCTACAATGAGCAGTTCTTC. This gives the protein CASSESRDSSYNEQFF.

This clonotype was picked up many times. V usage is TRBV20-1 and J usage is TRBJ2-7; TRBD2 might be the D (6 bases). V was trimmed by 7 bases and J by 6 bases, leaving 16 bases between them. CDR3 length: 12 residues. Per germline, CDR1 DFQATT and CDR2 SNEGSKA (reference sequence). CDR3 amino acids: CSGTGVVSEQYF. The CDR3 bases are TGCAGTGGTACGGGAGTAGTTTCCGAGCAGTACTTC.

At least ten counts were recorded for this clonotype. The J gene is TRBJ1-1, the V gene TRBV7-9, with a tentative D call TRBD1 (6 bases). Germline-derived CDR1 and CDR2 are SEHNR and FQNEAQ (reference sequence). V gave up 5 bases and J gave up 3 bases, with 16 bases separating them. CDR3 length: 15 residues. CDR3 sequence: CASSRGGGSDTEAFF. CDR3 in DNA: TGTGCCAGCAGCCGGGGGGGGGGCTCGGACACTGAAGCTTTCTTT.

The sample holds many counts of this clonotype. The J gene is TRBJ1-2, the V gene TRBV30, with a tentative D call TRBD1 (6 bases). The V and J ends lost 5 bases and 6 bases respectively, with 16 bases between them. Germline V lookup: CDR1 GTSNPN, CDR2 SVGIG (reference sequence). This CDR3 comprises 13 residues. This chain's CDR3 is CAWAEQGLDGYTF. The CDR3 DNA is TGTGCCTGGGCAGAACAGGGTCTTGATGGCTACACCTTC.

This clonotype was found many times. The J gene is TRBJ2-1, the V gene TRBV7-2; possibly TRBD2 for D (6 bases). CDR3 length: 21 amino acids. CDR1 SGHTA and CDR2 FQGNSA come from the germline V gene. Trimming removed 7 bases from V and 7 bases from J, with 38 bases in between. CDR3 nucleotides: TGTGCCAGCAACTCCAAAGAGACCTTGGTTTTGCCCAGGCGGGGCGGGAATGAGCAGTTCTTC. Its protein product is CASNSKETLVLPRRGGNEQFF. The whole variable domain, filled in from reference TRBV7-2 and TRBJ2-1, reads GAGVSQSPSNKVTEKGKDVELRCDPISGHTALYWYRQSLGQGLEFLIYFQGNSAPDKSGLPSDRFSAERTGGSVSTLTIQRTQQEDSAVYLCASNSKETLVLPRRGGNEQFFGPGTRLTVL.

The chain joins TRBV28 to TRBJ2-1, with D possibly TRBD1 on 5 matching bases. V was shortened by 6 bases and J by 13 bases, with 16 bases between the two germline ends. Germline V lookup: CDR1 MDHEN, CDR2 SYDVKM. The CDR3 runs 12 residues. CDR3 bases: TGTGCCAGCAGCCCAGACAGAAAGGAACAGTTCTTC. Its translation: CASSPDRKEQFF.

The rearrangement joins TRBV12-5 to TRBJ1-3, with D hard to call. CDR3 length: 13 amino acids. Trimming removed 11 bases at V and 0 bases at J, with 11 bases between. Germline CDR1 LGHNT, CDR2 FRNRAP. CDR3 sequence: CACDAFSGNTIYF. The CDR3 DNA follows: TGTGCTTGCGACGCGTTCTCTGGAAACACCATATATTTT.

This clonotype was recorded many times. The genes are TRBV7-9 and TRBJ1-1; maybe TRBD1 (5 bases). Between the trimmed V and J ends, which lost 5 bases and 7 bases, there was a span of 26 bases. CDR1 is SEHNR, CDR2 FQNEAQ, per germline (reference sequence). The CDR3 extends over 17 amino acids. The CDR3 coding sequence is TGTGCCAGCAGCCCGATGTGGGGGGGTGGCCTTCGTATTGAAGCTTTCTTT. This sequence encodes CASSPMWGGGLRIEAFF.

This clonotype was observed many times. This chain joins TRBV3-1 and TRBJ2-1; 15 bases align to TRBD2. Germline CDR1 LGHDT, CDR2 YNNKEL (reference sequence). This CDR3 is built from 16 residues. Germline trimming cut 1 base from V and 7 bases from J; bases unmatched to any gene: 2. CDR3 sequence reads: CASSQGTSGRVNEQFF. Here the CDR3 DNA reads TGTGCCAGCAGCCAAGGGACTAGCGGGAGGGTAAATGAGCAGTTCTTC.

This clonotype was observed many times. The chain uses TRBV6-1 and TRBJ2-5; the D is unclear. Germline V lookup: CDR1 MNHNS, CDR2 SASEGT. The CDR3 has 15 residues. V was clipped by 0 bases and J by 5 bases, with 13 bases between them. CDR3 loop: CASSEADRQWETQYF. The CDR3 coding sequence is TGTGCCAGCAGTGAAGCGGACCGCCAGTGGGAGACCCAGTACTTC.

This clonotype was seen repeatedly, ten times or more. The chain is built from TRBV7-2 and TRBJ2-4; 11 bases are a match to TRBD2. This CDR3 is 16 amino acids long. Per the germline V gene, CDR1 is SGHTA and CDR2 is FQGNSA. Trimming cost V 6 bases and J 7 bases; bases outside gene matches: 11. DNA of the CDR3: TGTGCCAGCAGTCACCTGACTAGCGGGAAAGTCAACATTCAGTACTTC. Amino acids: CASSHLTSGKVNIQYF.

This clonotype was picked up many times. The DNA for the CDR3 is TGTGCCAGCAGCCCGCAGGCGACTAGCGGATCCTACGAGCAGTACTTC. Encoded protein: CASSPQATSGSYEQYF. The rearrangement uses TRBV11-2 and TRBJ2-7, with 9 bases lining up with TRBD2. Germline V gene data show CDR1 as SGHAT and CDR2 as FQNNGV. The CDR3 loop spans 16 amino acids. V was pared by 5 bases and J by 1 base, with 9 bases of the junction left unmatched.